The 15 T cell receptor beta chains below come from one sample, sequenced in a study of identical twins. Each CDR3 protein gets one entry after TCRdb re-called the 5' RACE reads with MiXCR. Among fewer than 650,000 distinct CDR3 sequences listed, about 7.1% were seen once. The same sample was also used in a study of yellow fever vaccine responses in identical twins.

Sequences were obtained from PBMCs. These receptors were taken from a woman aged 18-29 years in good health.

The chain links TRBV10-3 to TRBJ2-5; 10 nucleotides match TRBD1. The CDR3 spans 17 residues. Looked up from germline, CDR1 is ENHRY and CDR2 is SYGVKD. V was pared by 2 bases and J by 0 bases, with 6 bases of the junction left unmatched. The CDR3 DNA reads TGTGCCATCAGTGAGATGCCGGGACAGGGGAACCAAGAGACCCAGTACTTC. Translation: CAISEMPGQGNQETQYF.

V is TRBV12-3 or TRBV12-4 and J is TRBJ2-2; D remains ambiguous. The CDR3 contains 18 residues. Trimming took 5 bases from V and 0 from J, leaving 19 bases between them. CDR3 nucleotide sequence: TGTGCCAGCAGTCCAACCACCCCTAGGAGAACGAACACCGGGGAGCTGTTTTTT. This codes for CASSPTTPRRTNTGELFF.

Turning to this clonotype: A much larger clone is a single base away; this may be a read error. V and J are TRBV3-1 and TRBJ2-3; D not certain. Germline CDR1 reads LGHDT; CDR2 reads YNNKEL (reference sequence). The V gene lost 3 bases and the J gene lost 0 bases, with 4 bases spanning the gap. The CDR3 runs to 13 residues. CDR3 DNA sequence: TGTGCCAGCAGCCATACTAGCACAGATACGCAGTATTTT. Its translation is CASSHTSTDTQYF.

This clonotype was picked up many times. This chain links TRBV12-3 or TRBV12-4 with TRBJ2-1; TRBD2 agrees at 9 bases. The CDR3 has 14 residues. V shed 6 bases and J 4 bases; nucleotides not matched to a gene: 4. CDR3 bases: TGTGCCAGCAGCAGCGGGGGGATTTACAATGAGCAGTTCTTC. Translation gives CASSSGGIYNEQFF.

This chain links TRBV5-1 with TRBJ1-1; D ambiguous. Germline V gene sequence: CDR1 SGHRS, CDR2 YFSETQ. This CDR3 is 13 amino acids long. Trimming shortened V by 4 bases and J by 1 base, and 8 bases separated the two germline ends. CDR3 bases: TGCGCCAGCAGCCAACAACAGAACACTGAAGCTTTCTTT. The encoded protein is CASSQQQNTEAFF.

The chain joins TRBV10-2 to TRBJ2-3, with a weak D call TRBD1 (5 bases). The CDR3 is 15 amino acids. CDR1 and CDR2 (germline): WSHSY, SAAADI. V was cut by 2 bases and J by 2 bases, with 11 bases left in between. The CDR3 loop reads CASSEKGRFTDTQYF. CDR3 coding DNA: TGCGCCAGCAGTGAGAAGGGGCGATTCACAGATACGCAGTATTTT.

The sample holds many counts of this clonotype. The genes are TRBV12-3 or TRBV12-4 and TRBJ1-1; TRBD1 is a possible D gene (6 bases). This CDR3 region has 14 residues. V was cut by 5 bases and J by 5 bases, with 15 bases left in between. The CDR3 is CASSGAGQITEAFF. The CDR3 DNA sequence: TGTGCCAGCAGTGGGGCCGGACAGATAACTGAAGCTTTCTTT.

The rearrangement joins TRBV7-9 to TRBJ2-3; D not certain. V was pared by 1 base and J by 0 bases, with 11 bases between. From germline, CDR1 is SEHNR and CDR2 FQNEAQ (reference sequence). The CDR3 consists of 16 residues. For the CDR3, the DNA is TGTGCCAGCAGCTTAGGGCCAGCTCCTAGCACAGATACGCAGTATTTT. Its translation: CASSLGPAPSTDTQYF. The full variable domain, its missing parts supplied by reference TRBV7-9 and TRBJ2-3, is DTGVSQNPRHKITKRGQNVTFRCDPISEHNRLYWYRQTLGQGPEFLTYFQNEAQLEKSRLLSDRFSAERPKGSFSTLEIQRTEQGDSAMYLCASSLGPAPSTDTQYFGPGTRLTVL.

In this sample, this clonotype turned up a few times. This sequence joins TRBV4-2 and TRBJ1-5, with D tentatively TRBD1 (5 bases). The V gene lost 3 bases and the J gene lost 4 bases, with 22 bases spanning the gap. Germline CDR1 is LGHNA and CDR2 is YNFKEQ. The CDR3 has 18 residues. The CDR3 here is CASSQAGTKGLSNQPQHF. The CDR3 nucleotides are TGTGCCAGCAGCCAGGCCGGGACTAAGGGCCTAAGTAATCAGCCCCAGCATTTT.

This clonotype was observed at least ten times. This chain connects TRBV5-5 to TRBJ1-1; D unresolved. CDR1 SGHKS and CDR2 YYEKEE come from the germline V gene (reference sequence). The V and J ends lost 3 bases and 5 bases respectively, with 17 bases between them. The CDR3 has 15 residues. The chain's CDR3 is CASSSFDGSLTEAFF. CDR3 DNA sequence: TGTGCCAGCAGCTCCTTCGACGGGAGTTTGACTGAAGCTTTCTTT.

This clonotype came up a few times. This sequence joins TRBV12-3 or TRBV12-4 and TRBJ2-7; unclear D gene. Trimming pared 2 bases from V and 0 bases from J, leaving 14 bases between. The CDR3 has 16 amino acids. The chain's CDR3 is CASSLSRASSSYEQYF. The CDR3 DNA follows: TGTGCCAGCAGTTTAAGCCGGGCCTCTTCCTCCTACGAGCAGTACTTC.

The DNA for the CDR3 is TGTGCCAGCGGGCGGTTGGGGGACAGTACCTACGAGCAGTACTTC. Translated: CASGRLGDSTYEQYF. This chain joins TRBV6-1 and TRBJ2-7, with 7 bases identical to TRBD1. The CDR3 has 15 residues. Germline loops: CDR1 MNHNS, CDR2 SASEGT. V shed 8 bases, J shed 2 bases, and the junction held 12 bases outside the gene matches.

This clonotype was seen a few times. This chain uses TRBV29-1 with TRBJ2-5, with D perhaps matching TRBD1 (6 bases). CDR1 and CDR2 (germline): SQVTM, ANQGSEA. This CDR3 contains 11 residues. V gave up 6 bases and J gave up 5 bases, with 10 bases separating them. The CDR3 sequence: CSVPRGETQYF. In nucleotides, the CDR3 is TGCAGCGTCCCAAGGGGGGAGACCCAGTACTTC.

V gene TRBV10-3 combines with J gene TRBJ2-3; D remains unclear. Trimming removed 0 bases at V and 1 base at J, with 14 bases between. The germline gives CDR1 ENHRY, CDR2 SYGVKD. There are 17 residues in the CDR3. The CDR3 DNA sequence: TGTGCCATCAGTGAGTCGACTTACCTTAGGGGCACAGATACGCAGTATTTT. It translates to CAISESTYLRGTDTQYF.

This clonotype was seen more than once but under ten times. The chain is built from TRBV5-1 and TRBJ1-1; 8 nucleotides match TRBD1. CDR1 is SGHRS and CDR2 is YFSETQ in the germline V gene. The ends lost 3 bases at V and 8 bases at J; junction bases unmatched: 12. The CDR3 is made up of 15 amino acids. In nucleotides, the CDR3 is TGCGCCAGCAGCTACGACAGGGGCGGTTATAGCGAAGCTTTCTTT. This sequence encodes CASSYDRGGYSEAFF.